The 20 T cell receptor beta chains presented below share a single source sample, sequenced in a study of CD8+ T cells in alopecia areata. Extracted RNA was reverse transcribed, and the resulting cDNA served as sequencing template. Method: immunoSEQ multiplex PCR; TCRdb's copy keeps in-frame clones and lacks some. Here the sample spans approximately 30,000 clones, around 60% being singletons. The sequenced sample was NKG2D-high CD8+ T cells sorted from blood. The receptor set was obtained from a human donor with alopecia areata.

This clone was counted a few times. The chain is built from TRBV7-8 and TRBJ1-1, with 8 bases identical to TRBD1. The CDR3 extends over 18 amino acids. The trim removed 5 bases at V and 3 bases at J, leaving 17 bases unmatched. The germline CDR1 and CDR2 sequences are SGHVS and FQNEAQ. The CDR3 is CASSPEFQGAVRDTEAFF. The CDR3 bases are TGTGCCAGCAGCCCCGAATTTCAGGGGGCTGTGCGGGACACTGAAGCTTTCTTT. Based on the CDR3 plus reference TRBV7-8 and TRBJ1-1, the full variable domain is GAGVSQSPRYKVAKRGQDVALRCDPISGHVSLFWYQQALGQGPEFLTYFQNEAQLDKSGLPSDRFFAERPEGSVSTLKIQRTQQEDSAVYLCASSPEFQGAVRDTEAFFGQGTRLTVV.

The chain links TRBV7-9 to TRBJ2-7; D tentatively fits TRBD1 or TRBD2 (5 bases each). The germline V gene has CDR1 SEHNR and CDR2 FQNEAQ (reference sequence). With 6 bases removed from V and 0 bases from J, the gap between germline ends came to 9 bases. CDR3 size: 13 residues. The CDR3, as DNA: TGTGCCAGCAGAGCCGGGACCTCCTACGAGCAGTACTTC. This translates into CASRAGTSYEQYF.

This clone was seen a few times. The rearrangement joins TRBV30 to TRBJ1-1; 8 bases are shared with TRBD1. Trimming at V came to 1 base and at J to 2 bases, leaving 3 bases not matched to a gene. The CDR3 runs 14 residues. The V gene's germline CDR1 is GTSNPN and CDR2 SVGIG (reference sequence). As DNA, the CDR3 is TGTGCCTGGAGTGCCAGGGGGCGAAACACTGAAGCTTTCTTT. It translates to CAWSARGRNTEAFF. The variable domain in full, with the rest retrieved from reference TRBV30 and TRBJ1-1, is SQTIHQWPATLVQPVGSPLSLECTVEGTSNPNLYWYRQAAGRGLQLLFYSVGIGQISSEVPQNLSASRPQDRQFILSSKKLLLSDSGFYLCAWSARGRNTEAFFGQGTRLTVV.

The chain has TRBV7-3 and TRBJ2-1; D is ambiguous. This CDR3 is 15 amino acids long. Germline V CDR1 and CDR2: SGHTA, FQGTGA. V was shortened by 5 bases and J by 0 bases, with 11 bases between the two germline ends. The DNA of the CDR3 is TGTGCCAGCAGCCCCGTGGAATCCTCCTACAATGAGCAGTTCTTC. Translated: CASSPVESSYNEQFF.

The rearrangement uses TRBV2 and TRBJ1-2, with TRBD1 identical over 11 bases. The CDR3 sequence is 15 residues long. Germline CDR1 reads SNHLY; CDR2 reads FYNNEI. V dropped 3 bases and J dropped 8; count of bases not matched to a gene: 8. The CDR3 loop is CASSDTDRGLDGYTF. CDR3 in DNA: TGTGCCAGCAGTGACACGGACAGGGGGCTAGACGGCTACACCTTC.

This chain connects TRBV19 to TRBJ2-1, with TRBD2 matching 8 bases. V was clipped by 7 bases and J by 2 bases; unmatched bases: 7. Per germline, CDR1 LNHDA and CDR2 SQIVND (reference sequence). The CDR3 runs 15 residues. CDR3 nucleotides: TGTGCCAGTATGCCGACTAGCGCGGCCTACAATGAGCAGTTCTTC. Encoded protein: CASMPTSAAYNEQFF. The full variable domain, in which reference TRBV19 and TRBJ2-1 provide the parts outside the CDR3, is DGGITQSPKYLFRKEGQNVTLSCEQNLNHDAMYWYRQDPGQGLRLIYYSQIVNDFQKGDIAEGYSVSREKKESFPLTVTSAQKNPTAFYLCASMPTSAAYNEQFFGPGTRLTVL.

As concerns this clone: In the same sample, other DNA sequences code for this CDR3. This sequence joins TRBV19 and TRBJ2-1, with D unresolved. There are 12 residues in the CDR3. Germline V gene lookup returns CDR1 LNHDA and CDR2 SQIVND (reference sequence). Trimming left V 2 bases short and J 2 bases short, with 1 base between. The CDR3 DNA reads TGTGCCAGTAGTATACCCTACAATGAGCAGTTCTTC. Residues: CASSIPYNEQFF.

The table lists this clone with a few counts. V and J are TRBV14 and TRBJ1-6, with 10 bases matching TRBD1. There are 16 residues in the CDR3. Trimming cost V 3 bases and J 4 bases; bases outside gene matches: 3. Looked up from germline, CDR1 is SGHDN and CDR2 is FVKESK. CDR3 nucleotides: TGTGCCAGCAGCCAGGGGACAGGGGCTTATAATTCACCCCTCCACTTT. It encodes CASSQGTGAYNSPLHF.

The sample holds a few counts of this clone. The chain recombines TRBV7-9 with TRBJ1-5; D is perhaps TRBD1 (5 bases). Germline V gene data show CDR1 as SEHNR and CDR2 as FQNEAQ (reference sequence). The CDR3 loop spans 14 amino acids. Trimming shortened V by 5 bases and J by 4 bases, and 12 bases separated the two germline ends. The CDR3 nucleotides read TGTGCCAGCAGCCCGGGACCGGCGAATCAGCCCCAGCATTTT. It yields the protein CASSPGPANQPQHF.

This clone was observed a few times. The V gene is TRBV28, the J gene TRBJ2-1; D uncertain. The ends were cut back, 3 bases at V and 10 bases at J, with 7 bases in the middle. The germline CDR1 and CDR2 sequences are MDHEN and SYDVKM. The CDR3 is made up of 11 amino acids. In DNA, the CDR3 is TGTGCCAGCAGTTTCCCAGGAGAGCAGTTCTTC. Protein: CASSFPGEQFF.

This clone was picked up a small number of times. The V gene is TRBV7-8, the J gene TRBJ1-6; 8 bases are a match to TRBD1. From germline, CDR1 is SGHVS and CDR2 FQNEAQ. The CDR3 runs 14 residues. The V and J ends lost 4 bases and 7 bases, in that order; junction bases with no gene match: 3. The CDR3 DNA reads as TGTGCCAGCAGCTCTCAGGGGGCGAATTCACCCCTCCACTTT. Amino acid sequence: CASSSQGANSPLHF.

The CDR3 region is CASSPAGYEQYF. In DNA form, the CDR3 reads TGTGCCAGCAGCCCCGCCGGCTACGAGCAGTACTTC. The chain uses TRBV7-9 and TRBJ2-5; D ambiguous. With the DNA end fitting TRBJ2-7 better, the J assignment may be wrong. The CDR3 is 12 amino acids. The germline CDR1 and CDR2 sequences are SEHNR and FQNEAQ (reference sequence).

The chain combines TRBV27 with TRBJ2-1; no clear D. With 10 bases removed from V and 0 bases from J, the gap between germline ends came to 13 bases. The CDR3 totals 14 residues. Germline CDR1 reads MNHEY; CDR2 reads SMNVEV (reference sequence). This CDR3 reads CATQDGSSYNEQFF. CDR3 coding DNA: TGTGCCACTCAGGACGGATCCTCCTACAATGAGCAGTTCTTC.

This clone was found many times. This rearrangement joins TRBV7-9 to TRBJ2-1; TRBD2 agrees at 10 bases. CDR3 length equals 15 residues. V shed 7 bases, J shed 1 base, and the junction held 4 bases outside the gene matches. Per the germline V gene, CDR1 is SEHNR and CDR2 is FQNEAQ (reference sequence). The CDR3 nucleotides read TGTGCCAGCAACCCGGGACTAGCGTCCTACAATGAGCAGTTCTTC. Protein sequence: CASNPGLASYNEQFF.

This chain joins TRBV13 and TRBJ1-1, with 7 bases identical to TRBD1. Per the germline V gene, CDR1 is PRHDT and CDR2 is FYEKMQ (reference sequence). This CDR3 comprises 16 residues. After removal of 6 bases from V and 3 bases from J, the junction contained 13 bases not matched to a gene. The CDR3 DNA is TGTGCCAGCAGAAATTCCCAGACAGGGTCTTACACTGAAGCTTTCTTT. Translation: CASRNSQTGSYTEAFF.

The chain is built from TRBV7-2 and TRBJ2-7, with 9 nucleotides matching TRBD1. CDR1 and CDR2 (germline): SGHTA, FQGNSA. This CDR3 contains 15 residues. J lost 3 bases, V lost 1 base, and 4 bases had no gene match. The CDR3 coding sequence is TGTGCCAGCAGCTTAGGGTCGGGACAGGGCTACGAGCAGTACTTC. This sequence encodes CASSLGSGQGYEQYF.

This chain connects TRBV27 to TRBJ2-5; D gene uncertain. Germline CDR1 MNHEY, CDR2 SMNVEV (reference sequence). V was shortened by 5 bases and J by 1 base, with 11 bases between the two germline ends. This CDR3 is built from 14 residues. The DNA of the CDR3 is TGTGCCAGCAGTCCTAGACTGCGCCAAGAGACCCAGTACTTC. Protein: CASSPRLRQETQYF.

J is TRBJ1-1 and V is TRBV30, with D uncertain. This CDR3 is 14 amino acids long. Trimming shortened V by 4 bases and J by 6 bases, and 18 bases separated the two germline ends. Germline V gene sequence: CDR1 GTSNPN, CDR2 SVGIG (reference sequence). The CDR3 loop is CAWTPYFGVSEAFF. CDR3 in DNA: TGTGCCTGGACTCCTTACTTTGGGGTTTCTGAAGCTTTCTTT.

This clone has just a few counts. The gene calls are TRBV19 and TRBJ2-2; D may be TRBD1 (5 bases). The CDR3 length is 15 residues. The germline V and J ends were trimmed by 6 bases and 1 base, with 12 bases remaining between them. Germline V gives CDR1 LNHDA, CDR2 SQIVND (reference sequence). CDR3 sequence reads: CASRVGRQNTGELFF. CDR3 nucleotides: TGTGCCAGTAGAGTGGGGCGACAGAACACCGGGGAGCTGTTTTTT.

The V call is TRBV4-1, the J call TRBJ1-2; no definite D call. Germline CDR1 and CDR2: MGHRA and YSYEKL. This CDR3 contains 13 residues. V shed 6 bases and J shed 5 bases, with 13 bases lying between them. CDR3 loop: CASSVGPTYGYTF. CDR3 in DNA: TGCGCCAGCAGTGTCGGCCCCACGTATGGCTACACCTTC.